This T cell receptor (beta chain) was obtained from a study of T cell responses to AZD1222 COVID-19 vaccine. Overall study: Both about-4-week and about-12-week second-dose recipients were combined.

General study results and limits: Donors were largely white British and mainly female; clonal diversity was possibly underestimated. Spike was spanned by vaccine-associated CD4 TCRs, with dominance at 160-218 and 743-854. Baseline serology detected seropositivity in only a handful of AZD1222 recipients.

TCRdb's table, derived via immunoSEQ multiplex PCR, lists solely in-frame clones and lacks some. The data contain roughly 100,000 clones, approximately 86% of them seen just once; the ten biggest clones take up approximately 5%. Concerning this clone: Its specificity is not known.

This TCR derives from an adult in good health. The material sequenced was peripheral blood, taken on day 0 of AZD1222 vaccination.

CDR3 protein: CSVEEDNGETQYF. DNA for the CDR3: TGCAGCGTTGAAGAGGATAACGGAGAGACCCAGTACTTC. V is TRBV29-1 and J is TRBJ2-5, with D hard to call. In germline, CDR1 is SQVTM, CDR2 ANQGSEA. Between the trimmed V and J ends, which lost 0 bases and 4 bases, there was a span of 9 bases. The CDR3 spans 13 residues.